Following are 28 T cell receptor beta chains from one sample sequenced in a study of T-cell memory formation after mild COVID-19. TCRdb passed the 5' RACE reads through MiXCR, listing each CDR3 protein once. Of about 270,000 distinct CDR3 sequences in the sample, 15% to 20% were seen once. Sequenced: PBMCs or a T cell subset sorted from them (not recorded which). The source of these receptors is a man between 18 and 35 years old who had mild COVID-19 (a few samples of this study predate the infection). Cell type and time point are not known.

This clonotype was found a few times. The rearrangement links TRBV7-2 to TRBJ1-1; D possibly corresponds to TRBD1 (6 bases). The CDR3 runs 14 residues. Germline CDR1 and CDR2: SGHTA and FQGNSA. V was trimmed by 2 bases and J by 5 bases, leaving 12 bases between them. This CDR3 is CASSLHSRGTEAFF. The CDR3 DNA follows: TGTGCCAGCAGCTTACACTCTAGGGGGACTGAAGCTTTCTTT. The entire variable domain, with the rest obtained from reference TRBV7-2 and TRBJ1-1, is as follows: GAGVSQSPSNKVTEKGKDVELRCDPISGHTALYWYRQSLGQGLEFLIYFQGNSAPDKSGLPSDRFSAERTGGSVSTLTIQRTQQEDSAVYLCASSLHSRGTEAFFGQGTRLTVV.

This clonotype has just a few counts. The chain couples TRBV9 to TRBJ1-6; unclear D gene. V lost 0 bases and J 1 base, leaving 5 bases between the germline ends. This CDR3 is built from 15 residues. From germline, CDR1 is SGDLS and CDR2 YYNGEE. The CDR3 DNA is TGTGCCAGCAGCGTAGGGGCGTCCTATAATTCACCCCTCCACTTT. This sequence encodes CASSVGASYNSPLHF.

J is TRBJ2-3 and V is TRBV15, with TRBD2 identical over 7 bases. Germline CDR1 is LNHNV and CDR2 is YYDKDF (reference sequence). V was pared by 9 bases and J by 6 bases, with 9 bases of the junction left unmatched. The CDR3 has 13 amino acids. The CDR3 sequence: CATKVAGGDTQYF. In nucleotides, the CDR3 is TGTGCCACGAAGGTAGCGGGTGGGGATACGCAGTATTTT.

This clonotype was seen a handful of times. The chain carries TRBV6-5 and TRBJ2-1; D possibly corresponds to TRBD2 (7 bases). The CDR3 is made up of 14 amino acids. The V end was cut by 5 bases, the J end by 8 bases, with 16 bases between. The V gene's germline CDR1 is MNHEY and CDR2 SVGAGI. Written as DNA, the CDR3 is TGTGCCAGCAGTATCCGGGGGGCGGTCGATGAGCAGTTCTTC. It codes for CASSIRGAVDEQFF.

The chain has TRBV5-4 and TRBJ2-5; TRBD1 agrees at 10 bases. CDR1 and CDR2 (germline): SGHNT, YYREEE (reference sequence). The CDR3 loop spans 15 amino acids. V lost 5 bases to trimming and J lost 5 bases; unmatched junction nucleotides: 9. CDR3 sequence reads: CASSSRDRGGETQYF. The CDR3 bases are TGTGCCAGCAGTTCCCGGGACAGGGGAGGGGAGACCCAGTACTTC.

The CDR3 loop reads CASTTPPAGTDTQYF. The CDR3 DNA is TGTGCCAGCACCACCCCCCCAGCGGGCACAGATACGCAGTATTTT. The chain recombines TRBV28 with TRBJ2-3; D perhaps matches TRBD2 (5 bases). This CDR3 comprises 15 residues. The V gene lost 7 bases and the J gene lost 1 base, with 15 bases spanning the gap. Germline assignment: CDR1 MDHEN and CDR2 SYDVKM.

The genes are TRBV11-2 and TRBJ2-2; D not certain. This CDR3 contains 15 residues. Germline V gene lookup returns CDR1 SGHAT and CDR2 FQNNGV. Trimming removed 3 bases at V and 0 bases at J, with 8 bases between. This CDR3 is CASSFPGTNTGELFF. The CDR3 bases are TGTGCCAGCAGCTTCCCGGGCACGAACACCGGGGAGCTGTTTTTT.

This clonotype showed up just a few times. This rearrangement joins TRBV7-9 to TRBJ1-2; weak D call: TRBD1 (6 bases). This CDR3 comprises 15 residues. The germline V gene has CDR1 SEHNR and CDR2 FQNEAQ (reference sequence). V was trimmed by 4 bases and J by 4 bases, leaving 16 bases between them. The CDR3 sequence is CASSSVLGGSYGYTF. In nucleotides, the CDR3 is TGTGCCAGCAGCTCCGTGTTGGGGGGCAGCTATGGCTACACCTTC.

The V gene is TRBV6-2 or TRBV6-3, the J gene TRBJ2-5, with D perhaps TRBD1 or TRBD2 (5 bases each). V was shortened by 4 bases and J by 2 bases, with 11 bases between the two germline ends. Germline CDR1 reads MNHEY; CDR2 reads SVGEGT. This CDR3 contains 14 residues. CDR3 protein: CASSSRDHQETQYF. As DNA, the CDR3 is TGTGCCAGCAGTTCCCGGGACCATCAAGAGACCCAGTACTTC.

This clonotype was detected many times. This chain uses TRBV5-1 with TRBJ1-4; D is perhaps TRBD1 (5 bases). The CDR3 is made up of 14 amino acids. V shed 3 bases and J shed 1 base, with 7 bases lying between them. The V gene's germline CDR1 is SGHRS and CDR2 YFSETQ. CDR3 residues: CASSSDITNEKLFF. The CDR3 DNA sequence: TGCGCCAGCAGCTCGGACATAACTAATGAAAAACTGTTTTTT.

The chain carries TRBV12-3 or TRBV12-4 and TRBJ1-2, with D perhaps TRBD1 (6 bases). The CDR3 extends over 13 amino acids. The V end was cut by 6 bases, the J end by 3 bases, with 11 bases between. The CDR3 DNA reads as TGTGCCAGCAGCCCACAGGGTCACTATGGCTACACCTTC. Translating gives CASSPQGHYGYTF.

CDR3 sequence (DNA): TGTGCCAGCAGCCAATTTGAGCAGGGCATTCAGTACTTC. Translating it yields CASSQFEQGIQYF. This sequence joins TRBV14 and TRBJ2-4, with D possibly TRBD1 on 5 matching bases. The germline gives CDR1 SGHDN, CDR2 FVKESK. Trimming removed 2 bases from V and 9 bases from J, with 11 bases in between. This CDR3 region has 13 residues.

Only a few counts were recorded for this clonotype. This chain links TRBV11-2 with TRBJ1-1; TRBD1 agrees at 10 bases. The ends lost 1 base at V and 3 bases at J; junction bases unmatched: 5. CDR3 size: 16 residues. In germline, CDR1 is SGHAT, CDR2 FQNNGV. The chain's CDR3 is CASSLGDRGSDTEAFF. The CDR3 DNA is TGTGCCAGCAGCTTAGGGGACAGGGGATCGGACACTGAAGCTTTCTTT.

V usage is TRBV3-1 and J usage is TRBJ2-5; 8 bases are a match to TRBD2. The germline V gene encodes CDR1 LGHDT and CDR2 YNNKEL (reference sequence). The CDR3 spans 14 residues. V was clipped by 4 bases and J by 5 bases; unmatched bases: 6. The CDR3 region is CASSPSGGVETQYF. The CDR3, as DNA: TGTGCCAGCAGCCCGTCGGGGGGGGTCGAGACCCAGTACTTC.

The rearrangement uses TRBV6-5 and TRBJ2-2; no reliable D call. CDR3 length equals 14 residues. The ends were cut back, 6 bases at V and 6 bases at J, with 14 bases in the middle. The germline gives CDR1 MNHEY, CDR2 SVGAGI. The CDR3 is CASSREAAAGELFF. The CDR3 nucleotides are TGTGCCAGCAGCCGAGAGGCCGCTGCCGGGGAGCTGTTTTTT.

The chain uses TRBV4-2 and TRBJ2-1; D perhaps matches TRBD2 (5 bases). V lost 4 bases and J lost 0, with 16 bases in between. This CDR3 contains 17 residues. Per the germline V gene, CDR1 is LGHNA and CDR2 is YNFKEQ. The CDR3 loop is CASSLLIRGSSYNEQFF. CDR3 in DNA: TGTGCCAGCAGCCTCCTCATTCGAGGGAGCTCCTACAATGAGCAGTTCTTC.

This clonotype was recorded a few times. The genes are TRBV7-9 and TRBJ1-2, with D unresolved. Trimming left V 2 bases short and J 2 bases short, with 6 bases between. CDR1 SEHNR and CDR2 FQNEAQ come from the germline V gene (reference sequence). The CDR3 is 13 amino acids. The CDR3 DNA reads as TGTGCCAGCAGCTTATCGACCAACTATGGCTACACCTTC. Translating gives CASSLSTNYGYTF.

V gene TRBV5-1 combines with J gene TRBJ1-1; D is unresolved. This CDR3 has 14 residues. V gave up 0 bases and J gave up 1 base, with 7 bases separating them. Germline CDR1 and CDR2: SGHRS and YFSETQ. The CDR3 region is CASSLGSGNTEAFF. For the CDR3, the DNA is TGCGCCAGCAGCTTGGGGTCGGGGAACACTGAAGCTTTCTTT.

The chain carries TRBV15 and TRBJ2-7; perhaps D is TRBD1 or TRBD2 (5 bases each). Germline V gene sequence: CDR1 LNHNV, CDR2 YYDKDF (reference sequence). The CDR3 is 15 amino acids. This CDR3 is CATSRVPGAGQTLDV. As DNA, the CDR3 is TGTGCCACCAGCAGGGTACCCGGGGCGGGCCAGACTCTGGACGTC.

The sample holds a few counts of this clonotype. The J gene is TRBJ1-1, the V gene TRBV5-1; D is perhaps TRBD1 (5 bases). CDR1 and CDR2 (germline): SGHRS, YFSETQ. Deletions cut 1 base from V and 5 bases from J, with 18 bases between. This CDR3 spans 16 amino acids. CDR3 in DNA: TGCGCCAGCAGCTTGAATCCCGGGGGGAGTGGGACTGAAGCTTTCTTT. The encoded protein is CASSLNPGGSGTEAFF.

The J gene is TRBJ2-5, the V gene TRBV5-1, with 8 bases lining up with TRBD2. The CDR3 has 16 amino acids. Germline V CDR1 and CDR2: SGHRS, YFSETQ. Trimming cost V 0 bases and J 0 bases; bases outside gene matches: 4. CDR3 loop: CASSLGVAGNQETQYF. The CDR3 DNA follows: TGCGCCAGCAGCTTGGGAGTAGCGGGGAACCAAGAGACCCAGTACTTC.

The chain is built from TRBV6-2 or TRBV6-3 and TRBJ2-5; D unresolved. Germline CDR1 is MNHEY and CDR2 is SVGEGT. CDR3 length equals 11 residues. Trimming cost V 7 bases and J 5 bases, with 8 bases left between them. DNA of the CDR3: TGTGCCAGCATGGGATGGGAGACCCAGTACTTC. It yields the protein CASMGWETQYF.

The rearrangement uses TRBV5-1 and TRBJ2-1; perhaps TRBD1 as D (6 bases). CDR1 SGHRS and CDR2 YFSETQ come from the germline V gene. This CDR3 region has 16 residues. The V end was cut by 1 base, the J end by 0 bases, with 11 bases between. The DNA of the CDR3 is TGCGCCAGCAGCTTGTACAGACAGGTCTCCTACAATGAGCAGTTCTTC. Its translation: CASSLYRQVSYNEQFF.

The chain employs TRBV23-1 and TRBJ2-7, with a possible D match to TRBD2 (6 bases). TRBV23-1 is reported as an ORF; its role is uncertain. The V and J ends lost 3 bases and 2 bases respectively, with 20 bases between them. The CDR3 loop spans 17 amino acids. The CDR3 DNA sequence: TGCGCCAGCAGTCATGGTGGGTGGGACTTGCCGCCCTACGAGCAGTACGTC. Residues: CASSHGGWDLPPYEQYV.

The chain is built from TRBV2 and TRBJ2-7; D possibly corresponds to TRBD1 (5 bases). The ends were cut back, 4 bases at V and 0 bases at J, with 19 bases in the middle. Germline loops: CDR1 SNHLY, CDR2 FYNNEI. The CDR3 runs to 17 residues. The DNA of the CDR3 is TGTGCCAGCAGTGTCAATATTCAGGGTGAGGTCTCCTACGAGCAGTACGTC. Residues: CASSVNIQGEVSYEQYV.

The rearrangement links TRBV5-5 to TRBJ2-5; 9 bases are shared with TRBD2. Germline values: CDR1 SGHKS, CDR2 YYEKEE (reference sequence). CDR3 length: 16 residues. After removal of 0 bases from V and 2 bases from J, the junction contained 5 bases not matched to a gene. The CDR3 reads CASSLAASGEQETQYF. In DNA form, the CDR3 reads TGTGCCAGCAGCTTGGCGGCTAGCGGGGAACAAGAGACCCAGTACTTC.

The V and J genes are TRBV10-3 and TRBJ2-7; D may be TRBD1 or TRBD2 (5 bases each). Germline CDR1 ENHRY, CDR2 SYGVKD. With 7 bases removed from V and 5 bases from J, the gap between germline ends came to 15 bases. The length of the CDR3 is 13 residues. CDR3 bases: TGTGCCATCAACCGAGGGCAGGGCGACGAGCAGTACTTC. This encodes CAINRGQGDEQYF.

This clonotype was recorded many times. The rearrangement joins TRBV2 to TRBJ2-7; D is perhaps TRBD1 or TRBD2 (5 bases each). This CDR3 contains 16 residues. The V gene's germline CDR1 is SNHLY and CDR2 FYNNEI. V shed 9 bases and J shed 2 bases, with 23 bases lying between them. CDR3 residues: CASRFSGTERAYEQYF. The CDR3 nucleotides are TGTGCCAGTCGATTCTCGGGGACGGAGAGGGCCTACGAGCAGTACTTC.